The clone carrying this T cell receptor (beta chain) showed up just a few times. The antigen remains undetermined. Germline V CDR1 and CDR2: MNHNY, SVGAGI (reference sequence). This CDR3 region has 11 residues. Trimming cost V 10 bases and J 0 bases, with 5 bases left between them. Individual cDNA molecules were tagged with unique molecular identifiers. MiXCR, applied by TCRdb to the 5' RACE reads, yields one record per CDR3 protein. The profile shows fewer than 80,000 distinct CDR3 sequences, 12% of them singletons. This sample stems from a study of early T cells in non-severe SARS-CoV-2 infection. Study summary: With bulk RNA from unsorted whole blood as input, sequencing yielded unpaired chains.

The study, taken as a whole, reports: Anti-spike CD8 specificities were favored by VDJdb matching, whose results missed private and CD4 specificities.

Material: whole blood, obtained at baseline. The chain has TRBV6-6 and TRBJ2-3, with D hard to call. This clonotype originated in an adult who was a healthcare worker with PCR-confirmed SARS-CoV-2 infection or an uninfected control (not recorded which). The donor label of this sample is uncertain. The CDR3 sequence is CATGSTDTQYF. The CDR3 DNA follows: TGTGCCACTGGCAGCACAGATACGCAGTATTTT.